This TCR beta chain was obtained from a study of a mutant IDH1 vaccine in newly diagnosed glioma. Overall study findings and caveats: Patients showed vaccine-induced immune responses at a rate of around 94%.

The V gene end was trimmed by 2 bases and the J gene end by 4 bases; junction bases not matched to a gene: 2. Germline loops: CDR1 SNHLY, CDR2 FYNNEI. The CDR3 runs 14 residues. Libraries were prepared by immunoSEQ multiplex PCR; TCRdb keeps only in-frame clonotypes and omits some of them. The sample yields more than 20,000 clones, 82% seen once. Details on this clone: Its antigen is unknown.

The time point: week 23, last vaccination. Every vaccine dose comprised 300 ug of mutant IDH1 20-mer peptide plus topical imiquimod. This clonotype originated in a man aged 30 to 45 with glioma. This rearrangement joins TRBV2 to TRBJ2-3; TRBD1 aligns across 8 bases. Sample: PBMCs, taken from a glioma patient whose treatment included an IDH1 peptide vaccine. CDR3 bases: TGTGCCAGCAGTGAACAGGGGGCCTCAGATACGCAGTATTTT. Amino acid sequence: CASSEQGASDTQYF.